One sample yielded the 14 T cell receptor beta chains listed below, sequenced in a study of brain T cells in children with intractable seizures. Method: immunoSEQ multiplex PCR; TCRdb's copy keeps in-frame clones and lacks some. The sample lists 110,000 or so clones, 85% to 95% seen once, with about 3.8% in the top ten. This specimen consisted of peripheral blood, obtained at surgery. These receptors all stem from a boy younger than two with hemimegalencephaly and intractable seizures.

V is TRBV20-1 and J is TRBJ1-1, with D unclear. CDR1 DFQATT and CDR2 SNEGSKA come from the germline V gene (reference sequence). V dropped 1 base and J dropped 4 bases, with 4 bases sitting between them. This CDR3 has 11 amino acids. DNA of the CDR3: TGCAGTGCTAGAGTCGCCACTGAAGCTTTCTTT. Amino acid sequence: CSARVATEAFF.

This clone has a single count. V and J are TRBV7-6 and TRBJ2-1, with D possibly matching TRBD2 (7 bases). The length of the CDR3 is 15 residues. With 5 bases removed from V and 7 bases from J, the gap between germline ends came to 18 bases. Per the germline V gene, CDR1 is SGHVS and CDR2 is FNYEAQ. The chain's CDR3 is CASSDLGGGINEQFF. The CDR3 nucleotides read TGTGCCAGCAGCGACCTAGGGGGGGGAATTAATGAGCAGTTCTTC.

In its sample, this clone was seen once. The chain recombines TRBV5-6 with TRBJ2-6, with D maybe TRBD1 (6 bases). The V and J ends lost 4 bases and 0 bases respectively, with 11 bases between them. The CDR3 extends over 16 amino acids. Germline V gene lookup returns CDR1 SGHDT and CDR2 YYEEEE. The CDR3 reads CASSRTEISGANVLTF. CDR3 nucleotide sequence: TGTGCCAGCAGCCGGACAGAGATCTCTGGGGCCAACGTCCTGACTTTC. The entire variable domain, with the rest obtained from reference TRBV5-6 and TRBJ2-6, is as follows: DAGVTQSPTHLIKTRGQQVTLRCSPKSGHDTVSWYQQALGQGPQFIFQYYEEEERQRGNFPDRFSGHQFPNYSSELNVNALLLGDSALYLCASSRTEISGANVLTFGAGSRLTVL.

The chain couples TRBV20-1 to TRBJ2-7, with D hard to call. V shed 2 bases and J shed 6 bases, with 8 bases lying between them. Germline V gives CDR1 DFQATT, CDR2 SNEGSKA (reference sequence). The CDR3 length is 11 residues. DNA for the CDR3: TGCAGTGCTAGAACTCCGGCCGAGCAGTACTTC. Translating it yields CSARTPAEQYF.

The chain employs TRBV9 and TRBJ2-1; D unclear. The germline V gene encodes CDR1 SGDLS and CDR2 YYNGEE. This CDR3 comprises 13 residues. Trimming removed 0 bases at V and 8 bases at J, with 9 bases between. Here the CDR3 reads CASSVGAGYEQFF. In DNA, the CDR3 is TGTGCCAGCAGCGTAGGGGCCGGGTATGAGCAGTTCTTC.

This clone appeared once. This chain joins TRBV12-3 or TRBV12-4 and TRBJ2-5; 7 bases agree with TRBD1. Unmatched junction bases numbered 0, after V lost 4 bases and J lost 1 base. This CDR3 has 13 amino acids. The CDR3 protein is CASSWTGQETQYF. CDR3 bases: TGTGCCAGCAGTTGGACAGGCCAAGAGACCCAGTACTTC.

The rearrangement joins TRBV19 to TRBJ2-5; the D gene could be TRBD1 or TRBD2 (5 bases each). CDR3 length: 14 amino acids. V was clipped by 5 bases and J by 7 bases, with 17 bases between them. Germline V gene sequence: CDR1 LNHDA, CDR2 SQIVND (reference sequence). The CDR3 DNA sequence: TGTGCCAGTAGTTTGGTAGGGACGGCCCTGACCCAGTACTTC. This translates into CASSLVGTALTQYF. The variable domain in full, with the rest retrieved from reference TRBV19 and TRBJ2-5, is DGGITQSPKYLFRKEGQNVTLSCEQNLNHDAMYWYRQDPGQGLRLIYYSQIVNDFQKGDIAEGYSVSREKKESFPLTVTSAQKNPTAFYLCASSLVGTALTQYFGPGTRLLVL.

The J gene is TRBJ2-5, the V gene TRBV20-1, with D possibly being TRBD2 (6 bases). Trimming cost V 6 bases and J 7 bases, with 24 bases left between them. The CDR3 length is 15 residues. From germline, CDR1 is DFQATT and CDR2 SNEGSKA (reference sequence). The CDR3 sequence: CSASETGTSRGTQYF. CDR3 in DNA: TGCAGTGCCAGTGAGACCGGGACTTCACGGGGGACCCAGTACTTC.

V gene TRBV28 combines with J gene TRBJ2-7; 9 bases are a match to TRBD1. Trimming cost V 7 bases and J 2 bases; bases outside gene matches: 12. The CDR3 runs to 16 residues. CDR1 and CDR2 from the germline V gene are MDHEN and SYDVKM. CDR3: CASTPNRGLLAYEQYF. As DNA, the CDR3 is TGTGCCAGCACCCCAAACAGGGGGCTCCTAGCCTACGAGCAGTACTTC.

This chain connects TRBV2 to TRBJ1-1, with 9 bases aligning to TRBD1. CDR1 SNHLY and CDR2 FYNNEI come from the germline V gene. This CDR3 has 12 residues. The trim removed 6 bases at V and 4 bases at J, leaving 0 bases unmatched. This chain's CDR3 is CASRTGGTEAFF. DNA for the CDR3: TGTGCCAGCAGGACAGGGGGCACTGAAGCTTTCTTT.

This chain joins TRBV5-1 and TRBJ2-7; D gene uncertain. CDR1 and CDR2 from the germline V gene are SGHRS and YFSETQ. V lost 1 base and J lost 3, with 8 bases in between. The CDR3 spans 13 residues. DNA of the CDR3: TGCGCCAGCAGCTTGTGGTGGGACTACGAGCAGTACTTC. It encodes CASSLWWDYEQYF.

The V call is TRBV5-1, the J call TRBJ2-5, with a tentative D call TRBD2 (5 bases). CDR1 is SGHRS, CDR2 YFSETQ, per germline. CDR3 size: 13 residues. Trimming took off 6 bases at V and 7 bases at J, with 16 bases between the two ends. CDR3 region: CASKEEAAGTQYF. The CDR3 DNA is TGCGCCAGCAAAGAGGAGGCGGCCGGGACCCAGTACTTC.

The chain uses TRBV7-9 and TRBJ2-7, with 9 bases matching TRBD2. The V segment lost 0 bases and the J segment 10 bases; nucleotides outside the gene matches: 7. There are 14 residues in the CDR3. Germline V gives CDR1 SEHNR, CDR2 FQNEAQ (reference sequence). CDR3 residues: CASSLASGRLTQYF. Written as DNA, the CDR3 is TGTGCCAGCAGCTTAGCAAGCGGGAGGTTAACCCAGTACTTC.

The chain links TRBV19 to TRBJ1-2, with no clear D. Germline loops: CDR1 LNHDA, CDR2 SQIVND (reference sequence). The CDR3 loop spans 11 amino acids. Between the trimmed V and J ends, which lost 7 bases and 4 bases, there was a span of 7 bases. CDR3 region: CASNGGYGYTF. The CDR3, as DNA: TGTGCCAGTAACGGTGGCTATGGCTACACCTTC.